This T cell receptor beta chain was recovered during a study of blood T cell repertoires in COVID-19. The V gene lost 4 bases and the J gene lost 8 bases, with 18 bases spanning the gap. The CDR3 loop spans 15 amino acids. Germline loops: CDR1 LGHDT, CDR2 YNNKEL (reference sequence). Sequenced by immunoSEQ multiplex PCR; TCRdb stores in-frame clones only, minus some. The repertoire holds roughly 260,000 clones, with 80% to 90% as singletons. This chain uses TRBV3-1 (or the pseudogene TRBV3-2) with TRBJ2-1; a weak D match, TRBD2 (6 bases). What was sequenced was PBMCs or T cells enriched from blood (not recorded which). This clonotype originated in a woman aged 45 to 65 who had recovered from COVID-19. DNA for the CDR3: TGTGCCAGCAGCCGTGGCGGGACCCCAAGCCATGAGCAGTTCTTC. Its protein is CASSRGGTPSHEQFF.